This TCR beta chain came from a study of early stage breast cancer tumors. The CDR3 extends over 19 amino acids. With V trimmed by 4 bases and J by 3 bases, 11 bases remained unmatched. Germline lookup yields CDR1 SEHNR and CDR2 FQNEAQ (reference sequence). Method: immunoSEQ multiplex PCR; TCRdb's copy keeps in-frame clones and lacks some. The table records tens of thousands of clones, about two thirds of them present only once. Sequenced input: blood. The clonotype was recovered from a person aged 50-59 years with breast cancer. The chain joins TRBV7-9 to TRBJ2-2, with 13 bases matching TRBD2. CDR3 sequence (DNA): TGTGCCAGCAGCTCCCCTGGGACTAGCGGGATCCCAGACACCGGGGAGCTGTTTTTT. Its translation: CASSSPGTSGIPDTGELFF.